Below are 22 T cell receptor beta chains sequenced from a single sample in a study of shared clonotypes between healthy human individuals. Profiling relied on immunoSEQ multiplex PCR, and the TCRdb table lists in-frame clones only, not all of them. The data show about 560,000 clones, roughly 79% seen once. Sequencing was done on a sample of PBMCs. Receptors originate from a middle-aged woman in good health. Some clones in this sample may be carry-over from other donors' samples.

V gene TRBV7-2 combines with J gene TRBJ2-3; D is uncertain. The V end was cut by 0 bases, the J end by 3 bases, with 7 bases between. The CDR3 has 14 amino acids. Germline CDR1 is SGHTA and CDR2 is FQGNSA. The CDR3 coding sequence is TGTGCCAGCAGCTTAGCGCCAGCGACAGATACGCAGTATTTT. The encoded protein is CASSLAPATDTQYF.

Only a few counts were recorded for this clone. This chain connects TRBV11-3 to TRBJ2-1; 7 nucleotides line up with TRBD1. This CDR3 has 15 amino acids. V shed 1 base and J 7 bases; nucleotides not matched to a gene: 7. Per the germline V gene, CDR1 is SGHNT and CDR2 is YENEEA. The CDR3 DNA sequence: TGTGCCAGCAGCTTAGCGGGCAGGGGGTGGAATGAGCAGTTCTTC. This codes for CASSLAGRGWNEQFF. The full variable domain, in which reference TRBV11-3 and TRBJ2-1 provide the parts outside the CDR3, is EAGVVQSPRYKIIEKKQPVAFWCNPISGHNTLYWYLQNLGQGPELLIRYENEEAVDDSQLPKDRFSAERLKGVDSTLKIQPAELGDSAVYLCASSLAGRGWNEQFFGPGTRLTVL.

Remarks on this clone: A read error is the likely source, as a far larger clone sits one nucleotide away. The chain has TRBV30 and TRBJ2-7; D is possibly TRBD1 (8 bases). Deletions cut 2 bases from V and 8 bases from J, with 22 bases between. In germline, CDR1 is GTSNPN, CDR2 SVGIG (reference sequence). The CDR3 loop spans 15 amino acids. The CDR3 is CAWSLADRDVSKQYF. The CDR3 nucleotides read TGTGCCTGGAGTCTAGCGGACAGGGATGTGTCCAAGCAGTACTTC.

CDR3 region: CASSFGRQGAYEQYF. The CDR3 nucleotides read TGTGCCAGCAGCTTCGGTAGACAGGGGGCCTACGAGCAGTACTTC. The chain joins TRBV11-2 to TRBJ2-7, with TRBD1 matching 9 bases. The CDR3 totals 15 residues. CDR1 and CDR2 from the germline V gene are SGHAT and FQNNGV. Trimming cost V 3 bases and J 2 bases; bases outside gene matches: 5.

This clone was seen a single time. The chain links TRBV6-1 to TRBJ2-2; D is possibly TRBD1 (5 bases). This CDR3 is 14 amino acids long. Germline loops: CDR1 MNHNS, CDR2 SASEGT. Trimming took 9 bases from V and 0 from J, leaving 11 bases between them. The CDR3 loop reads CASNRFANTGELFF. The CDR3 nucleotides read TGTGCCAGTAACAGGTTCGCGAACACCGGGGAGCTGTTTTTT.

This clone was observed once. The CDR3 DNA reads as TGTGCCAGCAGTGCCGATTGGGGCACCGGGGAGCTGTTTTTT. Its protein product is CASSADWGTGELFF. The rearrangement links TRBV6-1 to TRBJ2-2; D is uncertain. Germline CDR1 is MNHNS and CDR2 is SASEGT. The CDR3 has 14 residues. Trimming shortened V by 4 bases and J by 4 bases, and 10 bases separated the two germline ends.

This sequence joins TRBV11-1 and TRBJ2-7; possibly TRBD2 for D (6 bases). There are 12 residues in the CDR3. In germline, CDR1 is SGHAT, CDR2 FQDESV (reference sequence). Trimming left V 4 bases short and J 7 bases short, with 11 bases between. The chain's CDR3 is CASSSGTYEQYF. Written as DNA, the CDR3 is TGTGCCAGCAGCTCCGGGACTTATGAGCAGTACTTC.

On this clone: A far larger clone is just one base off, so this is likely a read error. The chain combines TRBV29-1 with TRBJ2-1; 10 bases agree with TRBD1. This CDR3 contains 13 residues. Germline V gives CDR1 SQVTM, CDR2 ANQGSEA. CDR3 loop: CNVGTGVVNEQFF. The CDR3 nucleotides are TGCAACGTCGGGACAGGGGTGGTCAATGAGCAGTTCTTC.

The CDR3 sequence is CASRRTGRQPQHF. CDR3 nucleotide sequence: TGTGCCAGCAGACGGACAGGGCGTCAGCCCCAGCATTTT. The gene calls are TRBV6-1 and TRBJ1-5; 8 nucleotides agree with TRBD1. The CDR3 covers 13 residues. V trimming: 6 bases; J trimming: 6 bases; junction bases outside the gene matches: 4. CDR1 and CDR2 from the germline V gene are MNHNS and SASEGT.

The V gene is TRBV7-2, the J gene TRBJ2-7; 11 nucleotides line up with TRBD2. The CDR3 contains 16 residues. Germline loops: CDR1 SGHTA, CDR2 FQGNSA. Losses at the gene ends were 4 bases for V and 2 bases for J; bases not matched to a gene: 7. The CDR3 is CASSSLAGGHTYEQYF. CDR3 coding DNA: TGTGCCAGCAGCTCCTTAGCGGGAGGGCATACCTACGAGCAGTACTTC.

The rearrangement links TRBV5-1 to TRBJ2-7; 7 bases match TRBD1. CDR1 SGHRS and CDR2 YFSETQ come from the germline V gene. The CDR3 runs 14 residues. V shed 4 bases and J 3 bases; nucleotides not matched to a gene: 7. CDR3 sequence reads: CASSQQGQSYEQYF. The CDR3, as DNA: TGCGCCAGCAGCCAACAGGGACAGAGCTACGAGCAGTACTTC.

A note on this clone: This sample includes further DNA sequences coding for the same CDR3. This rearrangement joins TRBV11-2 to TRBJ1-3; D not resolved. Trimming left V 3 bases short and J 1 base short, with 4 bases between. CDR1 is SGHAT, CDR2 FQNNGV, per germline. This CDR3 is built from 13 residues. CDR3 sequence reads: CASSLGSGNTIYF. The CDR3 coding sequence is TGTGCCAGCAGCTTGGGGTCTGGAAACACCATATATTTT. The full variable domain, rest sourced from reference TRBV11-2 and TRBJ1-3, is EAGVAQSPRYKIIEKRQSVAFWCNPISGHATLYWYQQILGQGPKLLIQFQNNGVVDDSQLPKDRFSAERLKGVDSTLKIQPAKLEDSAVYLCASSLGSGNTIYFGEGSWLTVV.

The rearrangement joins TRBV7-3 to TRBJ2-3; D is unresolved. V dropped 5 bases and J dropped 8 bases, with 14 bases sitting between them. CDR3 size: 13 residues. CDR1 is SGHTA, CDR2 FQGTGA, per germline. For the CDR3, the DNA is TGTGCCAGCAGCCCTGGGTGGCTGGGTACGCAGTATTTT. Protein: CASSPGWLGTQYF.

This clone has just one count. The chain couples TRBV19 to TRBJ1-5; 7 positions match TRBD1. The CDR3 runs to 15 residues. Looked up from germline, CDR1 is LNHDA and CDR2 is SQIVND (reference sequence). J was trimmed by 0 bases and V by 3 bases; bases with no gene match: 2. CDR3 sequence reads: CASSIGTDSNQPQHF. The CDR3 coding sequence is TGTGCCAGTAGTATCGGGACAGATAGCAATCAGCCCCAGCATTTT.

CDR3 amino acids: CATAPSSGNTIYF. The CDR3 coding sequence is TGTGCCACCGCACCTAGCTCTGGAAACACCATATATTTT. The chain has TRBV14 and TRBJ1-3; no clear D gene. V shed 10 bases and J shed 0 bases, with 10 bases lying between them. Germline V gene data show CDR1 as SGHDN and CDR2 as FVKESK. The CDR3 is 13 residues long.

The chain uses TRBV11-2 and TRBJ1-4; no definite D call. The CDR3 loop spans 15 amino acids. The ends were cut back, 0 bases at V and 7 bases at J, with 12 bases in the middle. Germline CDR1 is SGHAT and CDR2 is FQNNGV. The CDR3 bases are TGTGCCAGCAGCTTAGAAGGTTGGTTGGGTGAAAAACTGTTTTTT. As protein: CASSLEGWLGEKLFF.

The chain has TRBV2 and TRBJ2-7; 9 positions agree with TRBD1. J was trimmed by 3 bases and V by 8 bases; bases with no gene match: 8. Per germline, CDR1 SNHLY and CDR2 FYNNEI. This CDR3 contains 14 residues. CDR3 nucleotide sequence: TGTGCCAGCGAGGGAGGGGACAGGGACTACGAGCAGTACTTC. Its translation: CASEGGDRDYEQYF.

V and J are TRBV19 and TRBJ1-4; D might be TRBD1 (5 bases). Germline-derived CDR1 and CDR2 are LNHDA and SQIVND (reference sequence). Trimming pared 3 bases from V and 10 bases from J, leaving 12 bases between. The CDR3 runs 13 residues. As DNA, the CDR3 is TGTGCCAGTAGTATGCGTACGGGGGGAAAACTGTTTTTT. Translated, it gives CASSMRTGGKLFF.

The J gene is TRBJ1-2, the V gene TRBV2; tentatively, D is TRBD1 (5 bases). The V gene lost 4 bases and the J gene lost 1 base, with 10 bases spanning the gap. Germline CDR1 and CDR2: SNHLY and FYNNEI. CDR3 size: 14 residues. CDR3 loop: CASSGVRGNYGYTF. The CDR3 DNA reads as TGTGCCAGCAGTGGCGTGAGGGGTAACTATGGCTACACCTTC.

V gene TRBV6-5 combines with J gene TRBJ2-2, with 8 bases that match TRBD1. This CDR3 is 15 amino acids long. Per germline, CDR1 MNHEY and CDR2 SVGAGI. With V trimmed by 6 bases and J by 7 bases, 10 bases remained unmatched. CDR3 nucleotide sequence: TGTGCCAGCAGCTCTAGACAGGGGTTGGGCGGGGAGCTGTTTTTT. This encodes CASSSRQGLGGELFF.

This clone was seen once. The V and J genes are TRBV5-4 and TRBJ2-1; maybe TRBD2 (6 bases). The germline V and J ends were trimmed by 4 bases and 7 bases, with 15 bases remaining between them. The length of the CDR3 is 14 residues. The V gene's germline CDR1 is SGHNT and CDR2 YYREEE (reference sequence). The CDR3 DNA reads as TGTGCCAGCAGCCCGGGACTCGAATTAAATGAGCAGTTCTTC. The encoded protein is CASSPGLELNEQFF.

The chain carries TRBV5-4 and TRBJ1-2; D gene ambiguous. Germline V lookup: CDR1 SGHNT, CDR2 YYREEE (reference sequence). Trimming left V 0 bases short and J 6 bases short, with 9 bases between. This CDR3 is built from 13 residues. Here the CDR3 reads CASSLEPRDGYTF. DNA for the CDR3: TGTGCCAGCAGCTTGGAGCCGAGGGATGGCTACACCTTC.